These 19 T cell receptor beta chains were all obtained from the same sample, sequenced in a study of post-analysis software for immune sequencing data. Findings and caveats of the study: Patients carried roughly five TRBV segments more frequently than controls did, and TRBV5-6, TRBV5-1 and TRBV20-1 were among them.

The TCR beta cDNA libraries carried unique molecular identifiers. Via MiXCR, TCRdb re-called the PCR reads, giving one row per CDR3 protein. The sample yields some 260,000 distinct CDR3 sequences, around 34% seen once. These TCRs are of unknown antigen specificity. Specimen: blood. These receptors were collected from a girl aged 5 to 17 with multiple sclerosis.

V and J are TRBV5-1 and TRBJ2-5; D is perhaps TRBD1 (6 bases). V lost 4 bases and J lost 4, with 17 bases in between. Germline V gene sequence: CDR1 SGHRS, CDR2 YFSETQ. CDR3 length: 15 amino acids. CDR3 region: CASSRGRQVGETQYF. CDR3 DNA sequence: TGCGCCAGCAGCCGTGGGCGACAGGTTGGAGAGACCCAGTACTTC.

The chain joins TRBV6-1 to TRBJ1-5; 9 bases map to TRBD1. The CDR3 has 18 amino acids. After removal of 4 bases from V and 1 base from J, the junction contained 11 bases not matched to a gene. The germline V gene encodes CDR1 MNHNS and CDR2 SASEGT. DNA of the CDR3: TGTGCCAGCAGTGGCAGTCCCGGGACAGGGAGGAGCAATCAGCCCCAGCATTTT. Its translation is CASSGSPGTGRSNQPQHF.

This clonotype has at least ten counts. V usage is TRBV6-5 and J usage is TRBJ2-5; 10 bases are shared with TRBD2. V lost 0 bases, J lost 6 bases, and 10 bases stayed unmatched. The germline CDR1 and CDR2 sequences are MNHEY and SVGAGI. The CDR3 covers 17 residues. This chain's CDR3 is CASSYSRASGSIKTQYF. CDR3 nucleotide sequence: TGTGCCAGCAGTTACTCCAGGGCTAGCGGGAGTATAAAGACCCAGTACTTC.

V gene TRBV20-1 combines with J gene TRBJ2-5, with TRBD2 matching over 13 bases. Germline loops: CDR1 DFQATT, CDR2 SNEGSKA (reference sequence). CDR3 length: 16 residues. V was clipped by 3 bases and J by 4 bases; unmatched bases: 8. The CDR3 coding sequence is TGCAGTGCTAGCACTAGCGGGAGGGCCGGGTCAGAGACCCAGTACTTC. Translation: CSASTSGRAGSETQYF.

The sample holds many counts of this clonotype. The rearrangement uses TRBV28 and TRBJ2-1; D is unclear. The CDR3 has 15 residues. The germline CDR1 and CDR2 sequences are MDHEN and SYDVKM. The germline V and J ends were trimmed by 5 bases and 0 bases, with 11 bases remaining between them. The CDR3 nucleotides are TGTGCCAGCAGTCCCCTGGGGAACTCCTACAATGAGCAGTTCTTC. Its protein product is CASSPLGNSYNEQFF.

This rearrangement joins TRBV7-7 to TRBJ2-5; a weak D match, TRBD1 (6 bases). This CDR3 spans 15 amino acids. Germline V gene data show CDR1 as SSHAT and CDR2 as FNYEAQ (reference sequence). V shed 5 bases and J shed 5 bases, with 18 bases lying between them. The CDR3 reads CASSRVQGRGETQYF. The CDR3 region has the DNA TGTGCCAGCAGCCGTGTACAGGGTCGTGGGGAGACCCAGTACTTC.

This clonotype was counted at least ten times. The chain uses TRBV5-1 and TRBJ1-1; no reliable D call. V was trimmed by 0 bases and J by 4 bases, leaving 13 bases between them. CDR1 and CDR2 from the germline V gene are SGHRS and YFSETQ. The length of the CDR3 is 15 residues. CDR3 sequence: CASSLDVSGGTEAFF. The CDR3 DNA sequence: TGCGCCAGCAGCTTGGATGTCTCTGGAGGCACTGAAGCTTTCTTT.

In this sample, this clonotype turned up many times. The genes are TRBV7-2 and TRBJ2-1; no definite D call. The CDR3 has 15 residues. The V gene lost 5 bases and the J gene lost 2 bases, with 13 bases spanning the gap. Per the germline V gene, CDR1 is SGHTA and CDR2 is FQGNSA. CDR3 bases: TGTGCCAGCAGCGTCCAAGCGCTCACCTACAATGAGCAGTTCTTC. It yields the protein CASSVQALTYNEQFF.

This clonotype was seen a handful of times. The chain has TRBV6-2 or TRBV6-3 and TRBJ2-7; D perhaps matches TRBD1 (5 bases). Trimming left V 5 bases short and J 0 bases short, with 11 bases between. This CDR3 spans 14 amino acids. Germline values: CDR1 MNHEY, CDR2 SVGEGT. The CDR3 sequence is CASSQDRGSYEQYF. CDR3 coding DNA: TGTGCCAGCAGTCAAGACAGAGGCTCCTACGAGCAGTACTTC.

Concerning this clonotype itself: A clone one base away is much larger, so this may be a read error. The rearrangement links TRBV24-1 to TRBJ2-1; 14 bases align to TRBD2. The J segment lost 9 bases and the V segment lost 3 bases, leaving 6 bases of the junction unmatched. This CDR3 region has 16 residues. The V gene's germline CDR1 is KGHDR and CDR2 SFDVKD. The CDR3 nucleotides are TGTGCCACCAGTGATCCCGGCGGGACTAGCGGGAGTGAGCAGTTCTTC. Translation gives CATSDPGGTSGSEQFF.

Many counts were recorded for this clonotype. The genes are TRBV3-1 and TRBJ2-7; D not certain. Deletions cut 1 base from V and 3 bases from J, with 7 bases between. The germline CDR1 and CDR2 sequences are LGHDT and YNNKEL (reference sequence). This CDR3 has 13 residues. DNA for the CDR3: TGTGCCAGCAGCCAAGTTCCCAACTACGAGCAGTACTTC. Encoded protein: CASSQVPNYEQYF.

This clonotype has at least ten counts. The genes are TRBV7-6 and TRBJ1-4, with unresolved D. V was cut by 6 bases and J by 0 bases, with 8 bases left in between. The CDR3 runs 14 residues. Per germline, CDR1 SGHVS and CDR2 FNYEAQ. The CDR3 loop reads CASSYRTTNEKLFF. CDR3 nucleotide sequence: TGTGCCAGCAGTTACAGAACAACTAATGAAAAACTGTTTTTT.

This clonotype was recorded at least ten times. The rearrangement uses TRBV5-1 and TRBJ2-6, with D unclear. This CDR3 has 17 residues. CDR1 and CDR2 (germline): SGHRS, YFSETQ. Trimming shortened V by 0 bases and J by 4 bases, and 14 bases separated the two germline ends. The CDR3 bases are TGCGCCAGCAGCTTGGATCATGTAGGCGACGGGGCCAACGTCCTGACTTTC. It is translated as CASSLDHVGDGANVLTF.

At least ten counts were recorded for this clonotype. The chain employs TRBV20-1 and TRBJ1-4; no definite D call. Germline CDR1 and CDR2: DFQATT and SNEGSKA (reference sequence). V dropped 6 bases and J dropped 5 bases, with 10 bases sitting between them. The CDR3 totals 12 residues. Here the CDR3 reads CSAGDQNEKLFF. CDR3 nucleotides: TGCAGTGCCGGGGATCAGAATGAAAAACTGTTTTTT.

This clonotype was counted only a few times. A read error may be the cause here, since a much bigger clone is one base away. Written as DNA, the CDR3 is TGTGCCACCAGCCCCCGGGCCCCCTCTGGGGCCAACGTCCGGACTTTC. Translating gives CATSPRAPSGANVRTF. The J gene is TRBJ2-6, the V gene TRBV15; a possible D gene is TRBD1 (5 bases). The germline CDR1 and CDR2 sequences are LNHNV and YYDKDF (reference sequence). This CDR3 comprises 16 residues.

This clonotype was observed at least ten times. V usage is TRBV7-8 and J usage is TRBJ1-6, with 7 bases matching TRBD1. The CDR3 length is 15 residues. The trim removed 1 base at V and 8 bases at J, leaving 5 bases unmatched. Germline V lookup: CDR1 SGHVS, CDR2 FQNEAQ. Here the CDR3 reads CASSLEWDSYSPLHF. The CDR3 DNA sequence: TGTGCCAGCAGCTTAGAATGGGACAGCTATTCACCCCTCCACTTT. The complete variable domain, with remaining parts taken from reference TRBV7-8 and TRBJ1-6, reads GAGVSQSPRYKVAKRGQDVALRCDPISGHVSLFWYQQALGQGPEFLTYFQNEAQLDKSGLPSDRFFAERPEGSVSTLKIQRTQQEDSAVYLCASSLEWDSYSPLHFGNGTRLTVT.

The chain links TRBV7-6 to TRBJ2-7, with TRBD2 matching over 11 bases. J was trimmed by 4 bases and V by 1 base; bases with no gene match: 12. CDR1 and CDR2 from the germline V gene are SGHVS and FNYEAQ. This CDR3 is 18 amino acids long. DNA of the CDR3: TGTGCCAGCAGCTTAGAACTGGGTCGGGCTAGCGGGGGGTACGAGCAGTACTTC. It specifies CASSLELGRASGGYEQYF. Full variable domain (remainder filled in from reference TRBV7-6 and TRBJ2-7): GAGVSQSPRYKVTKRGQDVALRCDPISGHVSLYWYRQALGQGPEFLTYFNYEAQQDKSGLPNDRFSAERPEGSISTLTIQRTEQRDSAMYRCASSLELGRASGGYEQYFGPGTRLTVT.

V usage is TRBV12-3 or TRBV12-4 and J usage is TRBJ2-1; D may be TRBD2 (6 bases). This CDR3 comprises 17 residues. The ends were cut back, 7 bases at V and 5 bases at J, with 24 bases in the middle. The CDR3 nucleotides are TGTGCCAGCACCATTCAGGCGGGGATGGATCTTGACAATGAGCAGTTCTTC. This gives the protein CASTIQAGMDLDNEQFF.

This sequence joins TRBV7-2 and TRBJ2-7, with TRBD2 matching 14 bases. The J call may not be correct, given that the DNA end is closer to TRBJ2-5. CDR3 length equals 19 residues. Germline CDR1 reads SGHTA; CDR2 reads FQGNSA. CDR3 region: CASSPDRTSGGHIQETQYF. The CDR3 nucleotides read TGTGCCAGCAGCCCCGACCGGACTAGCGGGGGGCATATACAAGAGACCCAGTACTTC.